This T cell receptor (beta chain) was identified during a study of PD-1 blockade in classical Hodgkin lymphoma. Regarding this clone: The antigen is undetermined.

The time point: cycle 4 day 1 (C4D1), after 6 weeks of nivolumab. Every patient experienced relapse after autologous stem cell transplantation, and brentuximab vedotin exposure varied. Findings and limits, study-wide: Similar baseline diversity was found in complete responders and newly diagnosed patients.

The assay was immunoSEQ multiplex PCR, and TCRdb's table has in-frame clones only and misses some. The repertoire includes roughly 20,000 clones, about 80% of them detected once, and roughly a fifth sits in the top ten. This TCR was recovered from a human donor with classical Hodgkin lymphoma. Sequenced here: peripheral blood mononuclear cells (PBMCs), sampled before the fourth cycle of nivolumab.

The CDR3 loop is CASRRGGGTEAFF. The CDR3 DNA sequence: TGTGCCAGCAGGCGAGGGGGGGGGACGGAAGCTTTCTTT. The V gene is TRBV7-6, the J gene TRBJ1-1, with D perhaps TRBD1 (6 bases). The germline V gene encodes CDR1 SGHVS and CDR2 FNYEAQ. V shed 6 bases and J shed 8 bases, with 16 bases lying between them. The CDR3 totals 13 residues.